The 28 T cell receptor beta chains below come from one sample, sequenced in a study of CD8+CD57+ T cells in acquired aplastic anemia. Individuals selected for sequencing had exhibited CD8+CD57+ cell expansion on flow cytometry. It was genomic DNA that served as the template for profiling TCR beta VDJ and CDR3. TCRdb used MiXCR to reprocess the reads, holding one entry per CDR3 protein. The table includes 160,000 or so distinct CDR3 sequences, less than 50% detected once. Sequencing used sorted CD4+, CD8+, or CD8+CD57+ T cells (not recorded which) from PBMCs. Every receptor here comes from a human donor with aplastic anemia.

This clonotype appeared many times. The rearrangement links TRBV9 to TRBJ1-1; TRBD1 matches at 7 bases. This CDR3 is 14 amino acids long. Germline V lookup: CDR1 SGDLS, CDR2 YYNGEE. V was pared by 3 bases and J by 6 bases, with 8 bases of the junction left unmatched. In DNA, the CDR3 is TGTGCCAGCAGCGCCCACAGGGGAGGGGCTGAAGCTTTCTTT. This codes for CASSAHRGGAEAFF.

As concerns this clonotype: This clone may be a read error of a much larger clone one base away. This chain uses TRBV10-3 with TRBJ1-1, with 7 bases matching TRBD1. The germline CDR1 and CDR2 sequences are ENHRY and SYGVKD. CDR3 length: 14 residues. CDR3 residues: CASTDRATNTEALF. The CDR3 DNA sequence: TGTGCCAGCACAGACAGGGCAACGAACACTGAAGCTCTCTTT.

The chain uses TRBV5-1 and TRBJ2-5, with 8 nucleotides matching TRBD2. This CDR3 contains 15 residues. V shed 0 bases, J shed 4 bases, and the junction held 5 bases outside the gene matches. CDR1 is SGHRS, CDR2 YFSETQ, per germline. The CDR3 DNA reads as TGCGCCAGCAGCTTGGAGGGGCTAGCGGGAGAGACCCAGTACTTC. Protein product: CASSLEGLAGETQYF.

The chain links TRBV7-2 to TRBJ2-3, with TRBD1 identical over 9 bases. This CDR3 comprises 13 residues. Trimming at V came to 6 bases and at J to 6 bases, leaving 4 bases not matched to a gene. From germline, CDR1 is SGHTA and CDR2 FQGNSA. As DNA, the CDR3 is TGTGCCAGCAGTTATGGACAGGGGGATACGCAGTATTTT. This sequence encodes CASSYGQGDTQYF.

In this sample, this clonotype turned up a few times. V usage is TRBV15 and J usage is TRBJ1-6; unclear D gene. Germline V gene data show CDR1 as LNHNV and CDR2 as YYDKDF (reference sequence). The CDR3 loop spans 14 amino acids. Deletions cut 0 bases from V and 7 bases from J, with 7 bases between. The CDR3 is CATSRDQRNSPLHF. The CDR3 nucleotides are TGTGCCACCAGCAGAGATCAACGGAATTCACCCCTCCACTTT.

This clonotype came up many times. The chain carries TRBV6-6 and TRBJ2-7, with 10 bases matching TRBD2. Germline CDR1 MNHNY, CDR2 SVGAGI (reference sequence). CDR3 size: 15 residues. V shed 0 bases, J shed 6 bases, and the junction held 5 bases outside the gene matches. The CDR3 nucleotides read TGTGCCAGCAGTTACTCCAACAGCGGGGGGGTCGAGCAGTACTTC. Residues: CASSYSNSGGVEQYF.

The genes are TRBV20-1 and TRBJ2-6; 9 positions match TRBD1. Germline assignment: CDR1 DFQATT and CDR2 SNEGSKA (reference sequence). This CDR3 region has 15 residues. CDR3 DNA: TGCTGTCCGGGACAGGGAGGGACTGGGGCCAACGTCCTGACTTTC. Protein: CCPGQGGTGANVLTF.

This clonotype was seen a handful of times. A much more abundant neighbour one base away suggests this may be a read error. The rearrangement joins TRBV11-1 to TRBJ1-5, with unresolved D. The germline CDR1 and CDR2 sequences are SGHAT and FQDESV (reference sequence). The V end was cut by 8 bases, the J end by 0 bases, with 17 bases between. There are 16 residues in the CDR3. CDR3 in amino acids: CASGLQGVNSNQPQHF. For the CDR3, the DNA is TGTGCCAGCGGCCTACAAGGTGTTAATAGCAATCAGCCCCAGCATTTT.

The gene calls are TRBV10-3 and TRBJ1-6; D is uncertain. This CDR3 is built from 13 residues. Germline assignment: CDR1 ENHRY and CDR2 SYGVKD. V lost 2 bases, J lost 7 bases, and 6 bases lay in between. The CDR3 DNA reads TGTGCCATCAGTGAGGAGGAAAATTCACCCCTCCACTTT. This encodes CAISEEENSPLHF.

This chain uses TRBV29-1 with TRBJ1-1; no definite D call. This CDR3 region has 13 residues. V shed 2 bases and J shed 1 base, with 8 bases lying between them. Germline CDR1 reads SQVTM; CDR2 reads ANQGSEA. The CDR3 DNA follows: TGCAGCGTTGAATCGTACGGGAACACTGAAGCTTTCTTT. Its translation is CSVESYGNTEAFF.

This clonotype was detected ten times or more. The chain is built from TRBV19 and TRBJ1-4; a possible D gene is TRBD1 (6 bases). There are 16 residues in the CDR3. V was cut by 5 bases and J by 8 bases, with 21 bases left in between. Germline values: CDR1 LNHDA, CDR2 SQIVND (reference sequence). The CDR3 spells CASSYNSGTRGEKLFF. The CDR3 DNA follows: TGTGCCAGTAGTTATAATTCCGGGACAAGGGGCGAAAAACTGTTTTTT.

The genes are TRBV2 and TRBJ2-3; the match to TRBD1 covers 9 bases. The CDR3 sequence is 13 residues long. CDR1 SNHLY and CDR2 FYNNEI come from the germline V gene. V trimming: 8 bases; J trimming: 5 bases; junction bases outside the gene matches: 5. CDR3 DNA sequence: TGTGCCAGCTGGGGACAGGGAAAAGATACGCAGTATTTT. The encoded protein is CASWGQGKDTQYF. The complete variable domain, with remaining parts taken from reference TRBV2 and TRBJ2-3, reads EPEVTQTPSHQVTQMGQEVILRCVPISNHLYFYWYRQILGQKVEFLVSFYNNEISEKSEIFDDQFSVERPDGSNFTLKIRSTKLEDSAMYFCASWGQGKDTQYFGPGTRLTVL.

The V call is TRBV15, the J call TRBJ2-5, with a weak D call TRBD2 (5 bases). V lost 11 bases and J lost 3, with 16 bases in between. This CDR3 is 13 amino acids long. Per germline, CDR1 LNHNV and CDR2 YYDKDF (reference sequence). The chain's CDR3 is CAAQTGSEETQYF. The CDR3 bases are TGTGCCGCACAAACGGGATCAGAAGAGACCCAGTACTTC.

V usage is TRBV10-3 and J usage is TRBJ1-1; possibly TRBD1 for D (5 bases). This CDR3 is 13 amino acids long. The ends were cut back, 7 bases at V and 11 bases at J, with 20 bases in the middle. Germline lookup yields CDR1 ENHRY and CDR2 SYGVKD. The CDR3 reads CAINGGVGTGAFF. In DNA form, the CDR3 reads TGTGCCATCAACGGAGGGGTGGGCACCGGGGCTTTCTTT.

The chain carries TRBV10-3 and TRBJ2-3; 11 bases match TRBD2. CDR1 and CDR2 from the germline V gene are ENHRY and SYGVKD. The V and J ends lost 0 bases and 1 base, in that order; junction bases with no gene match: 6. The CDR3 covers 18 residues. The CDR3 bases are TGTGCCATCAGTGAGTCGTTAGCGGGAGGGGCGGGCACAGATACGCAGTATTTT. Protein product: CAISESLAGGAGTDTQYF.

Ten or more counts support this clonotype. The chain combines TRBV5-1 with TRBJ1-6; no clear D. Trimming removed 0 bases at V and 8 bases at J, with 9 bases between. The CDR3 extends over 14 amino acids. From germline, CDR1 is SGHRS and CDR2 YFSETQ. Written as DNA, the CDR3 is TGCGCCAGCAGCTTGGCTGGGGATGATTCACCCCTCCACTTT. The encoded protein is CASSLAGDDSPLHF.

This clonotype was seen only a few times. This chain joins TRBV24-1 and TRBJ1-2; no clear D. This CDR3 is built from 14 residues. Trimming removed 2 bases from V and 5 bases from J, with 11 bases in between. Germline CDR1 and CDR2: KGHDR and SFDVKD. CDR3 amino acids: CATSDYSSGYGYTF. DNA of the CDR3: TGTGCCACCAGTGATTACTCATCGGGGTATGGCTACACCTTC.

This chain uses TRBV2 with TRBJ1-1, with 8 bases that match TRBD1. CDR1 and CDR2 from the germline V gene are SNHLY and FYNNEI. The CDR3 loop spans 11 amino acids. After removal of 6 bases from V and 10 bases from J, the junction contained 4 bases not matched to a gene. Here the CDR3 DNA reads TGTGCCAGCAGGGACAGGGCGATAGCTTTCTTT. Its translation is CASRDRAIAFF.

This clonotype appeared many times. Written as DNA, the CDR3 is TGTGCCAGCAGTGAAGCGCACAGTGGCGAGCAGTACGTC. This sequence encodes CASSEAHSGEQYV. This chain connects TRBV6-1 to TRBJ2-7; no firm D call. CDR1 and CDR2 (germline): MNHNS, SASEGT. The CDR3 runs to 13 residues. V was pared by 0 bases and J by 6 bases, with 9 bases between.

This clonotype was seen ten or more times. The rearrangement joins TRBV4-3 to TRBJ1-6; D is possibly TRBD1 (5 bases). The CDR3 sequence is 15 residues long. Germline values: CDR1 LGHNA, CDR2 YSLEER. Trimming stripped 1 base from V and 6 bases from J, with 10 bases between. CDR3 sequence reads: CASSQGGGGNSPLHF. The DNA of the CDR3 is TGCGCCAGCAGCCAAGGGGGGGGAGGTAATTCACCCCTCCACTTT.

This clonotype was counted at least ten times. CDR3 residues: CASSSLAGKETQYF. The CDR3 coding sequence is TGTGCCAGCAGCTCTCTAGCGGGTAAAGAGACCCAGTACTTC. The V gene is TRBV11-1, the J gene TRBJ2-5; 8 bases are shared with TRBD2. Germline V gives CDR1 SGHAT, CDR2 FQDESV (reference sequence). V was pared by 4 bases and J by 3 bases, with 4 bases of the junction left unmatched. The CDR3 runs 14 residues.

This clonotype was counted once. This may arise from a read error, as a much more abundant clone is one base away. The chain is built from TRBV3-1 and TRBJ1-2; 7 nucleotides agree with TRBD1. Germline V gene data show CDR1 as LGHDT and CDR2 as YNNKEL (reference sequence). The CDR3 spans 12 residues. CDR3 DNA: TGTACCAGCAGCCTTGGACAGGTTGGCTACACCTTC. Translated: CTSSLGQVGYTF.

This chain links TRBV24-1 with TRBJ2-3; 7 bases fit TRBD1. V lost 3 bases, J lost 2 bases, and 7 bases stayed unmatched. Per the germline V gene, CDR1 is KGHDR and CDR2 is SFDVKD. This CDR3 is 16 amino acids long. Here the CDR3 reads CATSDPGTDHTDTQYF. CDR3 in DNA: TGTGCCACCAGTGATCCTGGGACAGACCACACAGATACGCAGTATTTT.

Here the CDR3 reads CSVEQGRITEAFF. CDR3 DNA: TGCAGCGTTGAGCAGGGCCGAATCACTGAAGCTTTCTTT. The genes are TRBV29-1 and TRBJ1-1, with D perhaps TRBD1 (5 bases). The V and J ends lost 3 bases and 4 bases respectively, with 12 bases between them. The germline V gene encodes CDR1 SQVTM and CDR2 ANQGSEA. This CDR3 spans 13 amino acids.

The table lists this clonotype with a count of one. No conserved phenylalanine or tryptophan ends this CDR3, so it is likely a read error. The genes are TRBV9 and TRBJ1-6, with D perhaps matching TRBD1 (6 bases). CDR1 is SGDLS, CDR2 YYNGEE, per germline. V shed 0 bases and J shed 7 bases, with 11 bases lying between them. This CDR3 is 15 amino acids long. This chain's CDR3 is CASSVAGAENSPLHL. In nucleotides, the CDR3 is TGTGCCAGCAGCGTAGCGGGGGCCGAGAATTCACCCCTCCACCTT.

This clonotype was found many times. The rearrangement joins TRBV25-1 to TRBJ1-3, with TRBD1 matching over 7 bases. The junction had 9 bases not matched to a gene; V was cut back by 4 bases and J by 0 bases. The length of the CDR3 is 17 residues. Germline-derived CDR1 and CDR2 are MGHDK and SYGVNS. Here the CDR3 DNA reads TGTGCCAGCAGTGCCAGGACAGGCACCAACTCTGGAAACACCATATATTTT. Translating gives CASSARTGTNSGNTIYF.

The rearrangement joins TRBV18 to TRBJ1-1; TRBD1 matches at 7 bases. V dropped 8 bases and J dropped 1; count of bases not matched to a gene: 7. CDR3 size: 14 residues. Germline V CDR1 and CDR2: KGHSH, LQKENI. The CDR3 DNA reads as TGTGCCAGCAACCCGGACAGGCAGAACACTGAAGCTTTCTTT. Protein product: CASNPDRQNTEAFF.

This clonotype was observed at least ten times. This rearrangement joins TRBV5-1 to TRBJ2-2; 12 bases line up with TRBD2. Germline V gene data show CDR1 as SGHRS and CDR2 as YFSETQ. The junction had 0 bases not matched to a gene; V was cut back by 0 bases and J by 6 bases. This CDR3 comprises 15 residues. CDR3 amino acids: CASSLGTSGAGELFF. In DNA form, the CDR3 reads TGCGCCAGCAGCTTGGGGACTAGCGGGGCCGGGGAGCTGTTTTTT. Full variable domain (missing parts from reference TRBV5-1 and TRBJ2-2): KAGVTQTPRYLIKTRGQQVTLSCSPISGHRSVSWYQQTPGQGLQFLFEYFSETQRNKGNFPGRFSGRQFSNSRSEMNVSTLELGDSALYLCASSLGTSGAGELFFGEGSRLTVL.